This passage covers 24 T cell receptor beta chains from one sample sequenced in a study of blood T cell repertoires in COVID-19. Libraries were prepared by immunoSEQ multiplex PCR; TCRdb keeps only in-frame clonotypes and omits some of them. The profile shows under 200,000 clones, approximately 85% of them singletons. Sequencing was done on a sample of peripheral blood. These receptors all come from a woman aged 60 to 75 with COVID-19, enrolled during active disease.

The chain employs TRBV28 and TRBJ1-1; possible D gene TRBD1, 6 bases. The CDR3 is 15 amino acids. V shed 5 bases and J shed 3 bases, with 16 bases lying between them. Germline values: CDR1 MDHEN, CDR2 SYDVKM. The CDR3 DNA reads TGTGCCAGCAGTCCCTGGACAGCGGGGGACACTGAAGCTTTCTTT. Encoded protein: CASSPWTAGDTEAFF.

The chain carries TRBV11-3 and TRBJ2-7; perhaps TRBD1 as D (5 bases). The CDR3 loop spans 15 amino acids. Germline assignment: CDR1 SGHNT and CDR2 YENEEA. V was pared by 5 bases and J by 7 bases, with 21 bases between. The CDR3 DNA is TGTGCCAGCAGCCCCCTCAGGGAACCTCCGTGGGAGCAGTACGTC. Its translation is CASSPLREPPWEQYV.

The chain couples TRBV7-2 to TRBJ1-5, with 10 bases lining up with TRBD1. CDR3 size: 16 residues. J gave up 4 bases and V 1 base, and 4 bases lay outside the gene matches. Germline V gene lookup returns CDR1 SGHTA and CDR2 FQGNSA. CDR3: CASSLEGQGMNQPQHF. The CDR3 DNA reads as TGTGCCAGCAGCTTAGAGGGACAGGGGATGAATCAGCCCCAGCATTTT.

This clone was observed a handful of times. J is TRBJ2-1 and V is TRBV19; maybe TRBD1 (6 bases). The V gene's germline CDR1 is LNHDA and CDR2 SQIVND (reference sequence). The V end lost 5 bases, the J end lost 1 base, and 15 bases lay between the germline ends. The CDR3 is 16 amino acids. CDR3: CASSPTDRRSYNEQFF. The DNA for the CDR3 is TGTGCCAGTAGTCCGACCGACAGGCGTTCCTACAATGAGCAGTTCTTC.

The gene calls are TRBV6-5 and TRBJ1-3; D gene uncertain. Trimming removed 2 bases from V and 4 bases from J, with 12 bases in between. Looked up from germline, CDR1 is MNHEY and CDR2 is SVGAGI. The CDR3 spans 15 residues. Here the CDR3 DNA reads TGTGCCAGCAGTTACGAACGGGGTATGGGAAACACCATATATTTT. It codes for CASSYERGMGNTIYF.

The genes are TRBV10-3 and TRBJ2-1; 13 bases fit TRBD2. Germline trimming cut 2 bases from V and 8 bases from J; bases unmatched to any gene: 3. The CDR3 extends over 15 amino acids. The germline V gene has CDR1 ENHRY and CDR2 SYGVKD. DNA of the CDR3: TGTGCCATCAGTGAGGGACTAGCGGGAGACTATGAGCAGTTCTTC. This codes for CAISEGLAGDYEQFF.

The CDR3 bases are TGCACCAGCAGCCAGGTACCCGGGATGCGCGGGGGGTACAATGAGCAGTTCTTC. Protein product: CTSSQVPGMRGGYNEQFF. The V and J genes are TRBV1 and TRBJ2-1; TRBD2, the D gene given by the table, was not confirmed from the DNA. TRBV1 is a listed pseudogene. The CDR3 runs 18 residues.

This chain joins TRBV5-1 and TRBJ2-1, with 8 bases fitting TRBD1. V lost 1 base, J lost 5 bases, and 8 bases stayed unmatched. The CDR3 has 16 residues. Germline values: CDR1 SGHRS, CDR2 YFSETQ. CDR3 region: CASSLTPGQANNEQFF. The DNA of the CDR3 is TGCGCCAGCAGCTTGACTCCGGGACAGGCGAACAATGAGCAGTTCTTC.

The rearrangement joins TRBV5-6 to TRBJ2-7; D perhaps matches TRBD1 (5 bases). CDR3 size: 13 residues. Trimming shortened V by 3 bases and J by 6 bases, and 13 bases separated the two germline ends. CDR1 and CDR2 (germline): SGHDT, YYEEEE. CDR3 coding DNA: TGTGCCAGCAGCTCCCAGGGTTGGGCCGAGCAGTACGTC. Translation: CASSSQGWAEQYV.

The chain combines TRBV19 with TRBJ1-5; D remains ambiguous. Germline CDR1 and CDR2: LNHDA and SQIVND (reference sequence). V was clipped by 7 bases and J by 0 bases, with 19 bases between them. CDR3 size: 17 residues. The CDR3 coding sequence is TGTGCCAGTAATAGCGGGGAACCTATAAATAGCAATCAGCCCCAGCATTTT. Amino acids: CASNSGEPINSNQPQHF.

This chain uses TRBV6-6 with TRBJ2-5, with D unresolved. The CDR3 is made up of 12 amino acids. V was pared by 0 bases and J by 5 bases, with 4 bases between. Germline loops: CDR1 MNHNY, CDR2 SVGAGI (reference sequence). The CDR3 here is CASSYSSETQYF. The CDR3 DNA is TGTGCCAGCAGTTACTCGAGCGAGACCCAGTACTTC.

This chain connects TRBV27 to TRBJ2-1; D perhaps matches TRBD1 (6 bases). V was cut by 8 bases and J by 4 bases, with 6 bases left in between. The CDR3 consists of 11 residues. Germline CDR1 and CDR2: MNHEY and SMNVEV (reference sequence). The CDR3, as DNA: TGTGCCAGCCAGGGGTACAATGAGCAGTTCTTC. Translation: CASQGYNEQFF.

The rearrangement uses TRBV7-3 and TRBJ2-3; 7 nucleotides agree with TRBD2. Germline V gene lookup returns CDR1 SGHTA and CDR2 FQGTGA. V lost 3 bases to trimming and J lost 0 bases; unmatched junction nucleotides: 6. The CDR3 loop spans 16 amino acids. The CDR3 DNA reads TGTGCCAGCAGCTTGGGGGGGATTTCTAGCACAGATACGCAGTATTTT. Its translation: CASSLGGISSTDTQYF.

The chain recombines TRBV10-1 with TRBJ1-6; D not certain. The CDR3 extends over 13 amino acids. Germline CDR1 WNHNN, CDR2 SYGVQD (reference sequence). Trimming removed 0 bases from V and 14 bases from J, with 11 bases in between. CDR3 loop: CASSESGRVTLHF. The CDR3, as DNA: TGCGCCAGCAGTGAGTCGGGCAGAGTCACCCTCCACTTT.

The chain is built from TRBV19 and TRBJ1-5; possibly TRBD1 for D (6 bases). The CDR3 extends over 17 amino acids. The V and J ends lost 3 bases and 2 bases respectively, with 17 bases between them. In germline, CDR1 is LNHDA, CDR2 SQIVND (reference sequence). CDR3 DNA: TGTGCCAGTAGTATTCAGGGCCAGACAGGAGGCAATCAGCCCCAGCATTTT. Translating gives CASSIQGQTGGNQPQHF. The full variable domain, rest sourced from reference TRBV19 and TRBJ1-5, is DGGITQSPKYLFRKEGQNVTLSCEQNLNHDAMYWYRQDPGQGLRLIYYSQIVNDFQKGDIAEGYSVSREKKESFPLTVTSAQKNPTAFYLCASSIQGQTGGNQPQHFGDGTRLSIL.

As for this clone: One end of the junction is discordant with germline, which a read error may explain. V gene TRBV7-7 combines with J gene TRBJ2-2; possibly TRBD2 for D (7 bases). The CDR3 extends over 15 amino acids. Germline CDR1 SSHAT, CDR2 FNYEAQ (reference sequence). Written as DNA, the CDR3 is TGTGCTAGCAGCTTAAGGGGGGGTAACACCGGGGAGCTGTTTTTT. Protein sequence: CASSLRGGNTGELFF.

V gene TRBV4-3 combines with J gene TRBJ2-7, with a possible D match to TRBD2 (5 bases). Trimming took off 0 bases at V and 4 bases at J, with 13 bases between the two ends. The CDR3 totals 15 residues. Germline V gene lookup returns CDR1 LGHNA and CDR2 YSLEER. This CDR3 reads CASSQDMTTDYEQYF. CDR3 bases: TGCGCCAGCAGCCAAGATATGACTACCGATTACGAGCAGTACTTC.

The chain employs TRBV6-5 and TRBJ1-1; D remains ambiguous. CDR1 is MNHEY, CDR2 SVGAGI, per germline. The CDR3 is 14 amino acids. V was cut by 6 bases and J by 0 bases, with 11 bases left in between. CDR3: CASREGKLNTEAFF. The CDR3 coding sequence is TGTGCCAGCAGGGAGGGTAAATTGAACACTGAAGCTTTCTTT.

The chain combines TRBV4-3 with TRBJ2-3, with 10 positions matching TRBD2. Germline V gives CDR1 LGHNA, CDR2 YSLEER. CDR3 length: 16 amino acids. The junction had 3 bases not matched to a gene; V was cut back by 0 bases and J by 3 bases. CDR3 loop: CASSQEAGGRTDTQYF. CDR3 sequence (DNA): TGCGCCAGCAGCCAAGAAGCGGGAGGGCGAACAGATACGCAGTATTTT.

The CDR3 here is CASSLLGRNSNQPQHF. CDR3 coding DNA: TGTGCCAGCAGTTTACTGGGGCGGAATAGCAATCAGCCCCAGCATTTT. The chain joins TRBV28 to TRBJ1-5; D perhaps matches TRBD1 (5 bases). The germline gives CDR1 MDHEN, CDR2 SYDVKM. With 2 bases removed from V and 0 bases from J, the gap between germline ends came to 11 bases. The CDR3 totals 16 residues.

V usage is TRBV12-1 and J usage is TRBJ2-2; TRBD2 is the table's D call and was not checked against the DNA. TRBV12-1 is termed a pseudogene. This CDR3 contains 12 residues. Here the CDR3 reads CASNPGTGELFF. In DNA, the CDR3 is TGTGCCAGCAACCCGGGGACCGGGGAGCTGTTTTTT.

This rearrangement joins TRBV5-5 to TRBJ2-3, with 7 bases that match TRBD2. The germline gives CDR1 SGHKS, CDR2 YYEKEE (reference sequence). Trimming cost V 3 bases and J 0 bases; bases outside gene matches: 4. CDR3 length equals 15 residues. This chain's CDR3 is CASSSTSASTDTQYF. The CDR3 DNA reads TGTGCCAGCAGCTCCACTAGCGCTAGCACAGATACGCAGTATTTT.

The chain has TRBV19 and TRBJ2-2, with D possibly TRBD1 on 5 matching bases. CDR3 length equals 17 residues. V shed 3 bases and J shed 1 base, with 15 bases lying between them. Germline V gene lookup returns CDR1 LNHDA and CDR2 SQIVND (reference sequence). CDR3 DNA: TGTGCCAGTAGTATTCTGGGCCAGACAGAGAACACCGGGGAGCTGTTTTTT. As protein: CASSILGQTENTGELFF.

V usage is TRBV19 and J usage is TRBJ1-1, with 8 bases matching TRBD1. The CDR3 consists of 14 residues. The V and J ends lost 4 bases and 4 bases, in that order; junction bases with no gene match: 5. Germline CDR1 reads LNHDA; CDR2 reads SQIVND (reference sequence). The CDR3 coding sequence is TGTGCCAGTAGTACCCTCCAGGGGGCCACTGAAGCTTTCTTT. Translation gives CASSTLQGATEAFF.